These 26 T cell receptor beta chains share one sample of origin, sequenced in a study of OX40 agonist ivuxolimab in advanced cancers. Only in-frame clones appear in the TCRdb table, and some are missing; sequencing was by immunoSEQ multiplex PCR. The sample lists more than 45,000 clones; approximately 71% were seen once. The sample in question was CD4+ or CD8+ T cells sorted from blood, obtained in a trial of the OX40 agonist ivuxolimab. Source of these receptors: an adult with an advanced solid tumor such as melanoma, head and neck, liver or kidney cancer.

CDR3 sequence: CASSVSSGRSNQPQHF. In DNA form, the CDR3 reads TGTGCCAGCAGTGTCAGCTCGGGCCGTAGCAATCAGCCCCAGCATTTT. V usage is TRBV6-1 and J usage is TRBJ1-5; D not resolved. Deletions cut 4 bases from V and 0 bases from J, with 13 bases between. The CDR3 contains 16 residues. In germline, CDR1 is MNHNS, CDR2 SASEGT.

This clone was seen a handful of times. The V call is TRBV5-1, the J call TRBJ2-5; no definite D call. CDR1 is SGHRS, CDR2 YFSETQ, per germline. The CDR3 length is 14 residues. The ends were cut back, 6 bases at V and 3 bases at J, with 15 bases in the middle. CDR3 sequence: CASTEGTAKETQYF. The CDR3 DNA follows: TGCGCCAGCACCGAAGGCACTGCTAAAGAGACCCAGTACTTC.

This chain connects TRBV2 to TRBJ1-2, with unresolved D. Germline values: CDR1 SNHLY, CDR2 FYNNEI. Trimming removed 6 bases at V and 2 bases at J, with 10 bases between. This CDR3 spans 13 amino acids. The CDR3 nucleotides read TGTGCCAGCAGGGTAGGAATCAACTATGGCTACACCTTC. Amino acids: CASRVGINYGYTF.

The chain is built from TRBV4-1 and TRBJ2-1; D is unclear. The CDR3 has 16 residues. Looked up from germline, CDR1 is MGHRA and CDR2 is YSYEKL. V lost 0 bases and J 0 bases, leaving 9 bases between the germline ends. The CDR3 sequence is CASSQDWGSSYNEQFF. For the CDR3, the DNA is TGCGCCAGCAGCCAAGATTGGGGAAGCTCCTACAATGAGCAGTTCTTC.

This clone was recorded once. In nucleotides, the CDR3 is TGTGCCAGCAGCCAATCGGGACAGGCAGACACAGATACGCAGTATTTT. Protein product: CASSQSGQADTDTQYF. The chain joins TRBV5-8 to TRBJ2-3, with 8 bases lining up with TRBD1. Germline CDR1 reads SGHTS; CDR2 reads YDEGEE. J lost 2 bases, V lost 4 bases, and 9 bases had no gene match. The CDR3 runs 16 residues.

The CDR3 sequence is CASSPVTGVFSGEQYF. Here the CDR3 DNA reads TGTGCCAGCTCACCAGTGACAGGGGTTTTTTCTGGCGAGCAGTACTTC. This chain connects TRBV18 to TRBJ2-7; 8 bases are shared with TRBD1. Trimming at V came to 2 bases and at J to 6 bases, leaving 12 bases not matched to a gene. The CDR3 is made up of 16 amino acids. The germline V gene has CDR1 KGHSH and CDR2 LQKENI.

V usage is TRBV30 and J usage is TRBJ2-7; D not resolved. Germline-derived CDR1 and CDR2 are GTSNPN and SVGIG (reference sequence). V lost 0 bases and J lost 2, with 8 bases in between. CDR3 size: 13 residues. The CDR3 loop reads CAWSVRIPYEQYF. DNA for the CDR3: TGTGCCTGGAGTGTTAGGATCCCCTACGAGCAGTACTTC.

The chain recombines TRBV29-1 with TRBJ2-2; D gene ambiguous. This CDR3 is built from 11 residues. Trimming took off 8 bases at V and 3 bases at J, with 7 bases between the two ends. In germline, CDR1 is SQVTM, CDR2 ANQGSEA. Here the CDR3 reads CSFRDTGELFF. The CDR3 nucleotides read TGCAGCTTTAGGGACACCGGGGAGCTGTTTTTT.

The chain recombines TRBV2 with TRBJ2-2, with 8 bases matching TRBD2. CDR3 length equals 15 residues. Germline CDR1 is SNHLY and CDR2 is FYNNEI. V was clipped by 8 bases and J by 5 bases; unmatched bases: 10. In nucleotides, the CDR3 is TGTGCCAGCCGACCGGGACTAGGAGAGACCGGGGAGCTGTTTTTT. Residues: CASRPGLGETGELFF.

The chain combines TRBV5-4 with TRBJ2-5; the D call may be TRBD1 or TRBD2 (5 bases each). With 4 bases removed from V and 5 bases from J, the gap between germline ends came to 15 bases. The CDR3 has 14 amino acids. Germline V gives CDR1 SGHNT, CDR2 YYREEE (reference sequence). In nucleotides, the CDR3 is TGTGCCAGCAGCCTGGGGACCACCCGGGAGACCCAGTACTTC. It translates to CASSLGTTRETQYF.

V usage is TRBV28 and J usage is TRBJ2-7; possible D gene TRBD2, 7 bases. Germline CDR1 reads MDHEN; CDR2 reads SYDVKM. The CDR3 loop spans 13 amino acids. The germline V and J ends were trimmed by 7 bases and 2 bases, with 12 bases remaining between them. The CDR3: CASKAGATYEQYF. The CDR3 nucleotides are TGTGCCAGCAAGGCGGGGGCGACCTACGAGCAGTACTTC.

This clone has only one observation. The rearrangement links TRBV7-2 to TRBJ2-7; TRBD2 agrees at 7 bases. CDR1 and CDR2 (germline): SGHTA, FQGNSA. The CDR3 totals 15 residues. V lost 5 bases to trimming and J lost 5 bases; unmatched junction nucleotides: 12. CDR3 nucleotide sequence: TGTGCCAGCAGCATCCCCTCTAGCGGCCCCCACGAGCAGTACTTC. It specifies CASSIPSSGPHEQYF.

V is TRBV5-6 and J is TRBJ2-3, with 7 bases matching TRBD2. Germline loops: CDR1 SGHDT, CDR2 YYEEEE. This CDR3 comprises 16 residues. J lost 2 bases, V lost 4 bases, and 10 bases had no gene match. The CDR3 here is CASSPRWTSDTDTQYF. In DNA, the CDR3 is TGTGCCAGCAGCCCTCGTTGGACTAGTGACACAGATACGCAGTATTTT.

The CDR3 region has the DNA TGTGCCAGCAGCTCCTACCGACCGGGACGACAGGGGGATCAGCCCCAGCATTTT. It yields the protein CASSSYRPGRQGDQPQHF. The rearrangement links TRBV5-8 to TRBJ1-5, with TRBD1 matching over 9 bases. The CDR3 runs to 18 residues. CDR1 is SGHTS and CDR2 is YDEGEE in the germline V gene. J gave up 5 bases and V 3 bases, and 15 bases lay outside the gene matches.

The chain recombines TRBV19 with TRBJ2-3; no firm D call. The CDR3 covers 13 residues. Per the germline V gene, CDR1 is LNHDA and CDR2 is SQIVND (reference sequence). The ends were cut back, 6 bases at V and 4 bases at J, with 11 bases in the middle. This CDR3 reads CASRGLASDTQYF. The CDR3 DNA follows: TGTGCCAGTAGGGGATTAGCATCAGATACGCAGTATTTT.

On this clone: A junction end diverges from the germline sequence, so it may reflect a read error. J is TRBJ1-2 and V is TRBV29-1; D might be TRBD1 (6 bases). Germline loops: CDR1 SQVTM, CDR2 ANQGSEA. CDR3 length equals 11 residues. CDR3 nucleotide sequence: TGCAGCGCGATCAGCGGGGGCCCGCCGGCCTTC. Its translation: CSAISGGPPAF.

By share, this clone counts as medium-sized (0.01 to 0.1%). The V and J genes are TRBV4-1 and TRBJ2-5; a weak D match, TRBD2 (5 bases). V was shortened by 1 base and J by 2 bases, with 14 bases between the two germline ends. Germline V gives CDR1 MGHRA, CDR2 YSYEKL. The CDR3 totals 16 residues. The CDR3 spells CASSQAGPGLQETQYF. In nucleotides, the CDR3 is TGCGCCAGCAGCCAAGCGGGTCCTGGACTGCAAGAGACCCAGTACTTC.

This sequence joins TRBV28 and TRBJ2-5; tentatively, D is TRBD2 (5 bases). The CDR3 spans 14 residues. V was trimmed by 11 bases and J by 2 bases, leaving 18 bases between them. From germline, CDR1 is MDHEN and CDR2 SYDVKM. CDR3 sequence reads: CAHTGSGTQETQYF. As DNA, the CDR3 is TGTGCCCACACCGGCAGCGGAACTCAAGAGACCCAGTACTTC.

The V call is TRBV7-9, the J call TRBJ2-1; 10 bases are a match to TRBD2. CDR3 length: 15 amino acids. Germline V gene lookup returns CDR1 SEHNR and CDR2 FQNEAQ (reference sequence). Unmatched junction bases numbered 7, after V lost 5 bases and J lost 6 bases. The CDR3 reads CASSPGLAATNEQFF. CDR3 coding DNA: TGTGCCAGCAGCCCTGGACTAGCGGCAACCAATGAGCAGTTCTTC.

This clone was counted only a few times. This chain uses TRBV2 with TRBJ1-5; 7 bases align to TRBD1. This CDR3 contains 14 residues. Per the germline V gene, CDR1 is SNHLY and CDR2 is FYNNEI. The junction had 5 bases not matched to a gene; V was cut back by 2 bases and J by 7 bases. The DNA for the CDR3 is TGTGCCAGCAGTGAAAACAGGGGATTGCAGCCCCAGCATTTT. This gives the protein CASSENRGLQPQHF.

The CDR3 region has the DNA TGCGCCAGCAGCTTCTCCGGGGAAGGAACTGAAGCTTTCTTT. Its protein is CASSFSGEGTEAFF. The rearrangement links TRBV5-1 to TRBJ1-1; D gene ambiguous. The V and J ends lost 2 bases and 5 bases respectively, with 13 bases between them. The germline gives CDR1 SGHRS, CDR2 YFSETQ. The CDR3 runs to 14 residues.

The chain is built from TRBV19 and TRBJ2-7; D gene unclear. Trimming pared 3 bases from V and 6 bases from J, leaving 12 bases between. Germline values: CDR1 LNHDA, CDR2 SQIVND (reference sequence). The CDR3 has 13 amino acids. DNA for the CDR3: TGTGCCAGTAGTATGCCGCAGTGGGGCGAGCAGTACTTC. Translating it yields CASSMPQWGEQYF.

This clone was recorded once. The V and J genes are TRBV5-1 and TRBJ2-7, with a tentative D call TRBD1 (6 bases). This CDR3 has 14 amino acids. Germline V gene sequence: CDR1 SGHRS, CDR2 YFSETQ. Trimming took 1 base from V and 5 from J, leaving 13 bases between them. CDR3 nucleotides: TGCGCCAGCAGCTTGAGACAGGTTGCCGACGAGCAGTACTTC. Its protein product is CASSLRQVADEQYF.

The rearrangement links TRBV10-3 to TRBJ1-5; unclear D gene. Germline V gene sequence: CDR1 ENHRY, CDR2 SYGVKD. Between the trimmed V and J ends, which lost 0 bases and 7 bases, there was a span of 7 bases. The CDR3 has 13 residues. In DNA, the CDR3 is TGTGCCATCAGTGAGTCAACAGAACAGCCCCAGCATTTT. Translated: CAISESTEQPQHF.

The V and J genes are TRBV4-1 and TRBJ1-1; the D is unclear. Germline V lookup: CDR1 MGHRA, CDR2 YSYEKL. This CDR3 region has 14 residues. V lost 4 bases and J lost 0, with 9 bases in between. In DNA form, the CDR3 reads TGCGCCAGCAGCCGAGGACGGATGAACACTGAAGCTTTCTTT. Protein sequence: CASSRGRMNTEAFF.

This clone was detected only once. The sample contains more than one DNA sequence encoding this CDR3. The gene calls are TRBV18 and TRBJ2-1, with D possibly being TRBD1 (6 bases). Trimming cost V 1 base and J 2 bases, with 6 bases left between them. Germline CDR1 is KGHSH and CDR2 is LQKENI. The CDR3 length is 14 residues. The chain's CDR3 is CASSPQGAYNEQFF. The CDR3 DNA is TGTGCCAGCTCACCACAGGGGGCCTACAATGAGCAGTTCTTC.